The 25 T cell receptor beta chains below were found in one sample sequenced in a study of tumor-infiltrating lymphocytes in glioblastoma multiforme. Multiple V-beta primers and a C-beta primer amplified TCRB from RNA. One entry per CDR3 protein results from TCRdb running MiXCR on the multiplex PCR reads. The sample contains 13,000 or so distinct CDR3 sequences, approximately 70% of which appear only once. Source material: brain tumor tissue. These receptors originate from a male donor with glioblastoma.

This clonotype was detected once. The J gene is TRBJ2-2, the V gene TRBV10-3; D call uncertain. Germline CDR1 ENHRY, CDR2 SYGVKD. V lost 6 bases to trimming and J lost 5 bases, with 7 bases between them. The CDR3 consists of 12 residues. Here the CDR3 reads CAISEETGELFF. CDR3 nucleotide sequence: TGTGCCATCAGCGAGGAGACCGGGGAGCTGTTTTTT.

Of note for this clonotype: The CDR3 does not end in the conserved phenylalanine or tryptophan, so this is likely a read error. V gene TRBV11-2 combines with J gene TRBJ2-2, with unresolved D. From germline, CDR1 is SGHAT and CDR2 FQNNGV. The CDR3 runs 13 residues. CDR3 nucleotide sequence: TGTGCCGGCAGCTTAGATCGGACCGTGGAGCTGTTTTGT. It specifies CAGSLDRTVELFC.

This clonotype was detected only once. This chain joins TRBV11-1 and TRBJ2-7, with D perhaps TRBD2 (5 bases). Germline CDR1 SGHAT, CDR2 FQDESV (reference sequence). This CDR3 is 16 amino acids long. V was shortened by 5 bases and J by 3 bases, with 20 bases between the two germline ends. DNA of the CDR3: TGTGCCAGCAGCCCCTCTGCCCTAGCTGCACACTACGAGCAGTACTTC. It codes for CASSPSALAAHYEQYF.

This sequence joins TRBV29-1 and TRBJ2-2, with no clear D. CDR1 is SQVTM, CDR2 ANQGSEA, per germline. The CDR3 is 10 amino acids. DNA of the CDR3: TGCGGCATCCTCATCGGGGAGCTGTTTTTT. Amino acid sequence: CGILIGELFF.

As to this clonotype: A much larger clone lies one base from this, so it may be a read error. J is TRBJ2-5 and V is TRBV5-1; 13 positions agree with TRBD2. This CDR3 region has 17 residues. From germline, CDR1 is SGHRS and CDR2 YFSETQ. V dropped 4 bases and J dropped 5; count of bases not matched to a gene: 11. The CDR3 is CASSVGTSGTPRETQYF. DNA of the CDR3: TGCGCCAGCAGCGTGGGGACTAGCGGGACCCCAAGGGAGACCCAGTACTTC.

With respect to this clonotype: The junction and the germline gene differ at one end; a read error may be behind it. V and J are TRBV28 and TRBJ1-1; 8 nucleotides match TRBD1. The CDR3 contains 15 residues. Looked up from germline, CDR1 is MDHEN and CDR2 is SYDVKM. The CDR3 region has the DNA TGTGCCAGCGGCCTCCTCGGACAGGGCGGCACTGAAGCTCTTTTT. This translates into CASGLLGQGGTEALF.

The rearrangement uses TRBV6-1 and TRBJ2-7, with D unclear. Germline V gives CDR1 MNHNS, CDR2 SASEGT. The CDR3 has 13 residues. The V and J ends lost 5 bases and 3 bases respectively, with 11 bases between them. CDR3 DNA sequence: TGTGCCAGCAGTACCGTGGCCAACTACGAGCAGTACTTC. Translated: CASSTVANYEQYF.

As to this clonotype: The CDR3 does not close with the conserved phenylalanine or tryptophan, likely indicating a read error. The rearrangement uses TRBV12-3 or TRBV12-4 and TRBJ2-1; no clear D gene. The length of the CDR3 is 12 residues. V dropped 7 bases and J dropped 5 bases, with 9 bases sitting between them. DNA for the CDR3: TGTGCCAGCACCCTCGGGCACAATGAGCAGTTCCTC. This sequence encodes CASTLGHNEQFL.

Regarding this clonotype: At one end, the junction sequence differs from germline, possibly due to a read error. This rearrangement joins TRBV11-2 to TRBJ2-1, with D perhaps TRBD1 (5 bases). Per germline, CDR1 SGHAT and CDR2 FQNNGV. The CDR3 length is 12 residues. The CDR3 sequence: CVRLQADNEQFF. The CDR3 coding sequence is TGTGTCAGATTGCAGGCGGACAATGAGCAGTTTTTC.

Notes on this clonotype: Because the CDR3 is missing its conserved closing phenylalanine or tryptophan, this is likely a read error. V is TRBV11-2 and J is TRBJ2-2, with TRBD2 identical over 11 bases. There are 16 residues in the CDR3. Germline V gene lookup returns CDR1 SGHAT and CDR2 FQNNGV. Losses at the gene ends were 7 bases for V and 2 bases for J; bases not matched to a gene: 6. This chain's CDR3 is CASTGLAGVNTGELFY. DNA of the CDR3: TGTGCCAGCACAGGACTAGCGGGCGTAAACACCGGGGAGCTGTTTTAT.

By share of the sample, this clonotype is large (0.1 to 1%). The CDR3 nucleotides read TGCAGCGTTACCTATGGCGAAAAACTGTTTTTT. This sequence encodes CSVTYGEKLFF. The V and J genes are TRBV29-1 and TRBJ1-4; D is uncertain. V was shortened by 5 bases and J by 8 bases, with 9 bases between the two germline ends. There are 11 residues in the CDR3. Germline V CDR1 and CDR2: SQVTM, ANQGSEA.

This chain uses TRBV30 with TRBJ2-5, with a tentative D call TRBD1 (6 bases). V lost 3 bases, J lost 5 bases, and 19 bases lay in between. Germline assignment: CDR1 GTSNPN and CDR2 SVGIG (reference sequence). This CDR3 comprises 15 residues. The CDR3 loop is CAWSPWIGGIETQYF. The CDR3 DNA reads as TGTGCCTGGAGCCCCTGGATAGGGGGTATCGAGACCCAGTACTTC. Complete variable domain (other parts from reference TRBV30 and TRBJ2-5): SQTIHQWPATLVQPVGSPLSLECTVEGTSNPNLYWYRQAAGRGLQLLFYSVGIGQISSEVPQNLSASRPQDRQFILSSKKLLLSDSGFYLCAWSPWIGGIETQYFGPGTRLLVL.

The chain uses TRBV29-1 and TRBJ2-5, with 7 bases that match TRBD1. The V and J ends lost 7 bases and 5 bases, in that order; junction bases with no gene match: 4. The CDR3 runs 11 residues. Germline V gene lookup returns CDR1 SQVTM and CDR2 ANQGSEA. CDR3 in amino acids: CSGQGVETQYF. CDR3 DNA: TGCAGCGGGCAGGGGGTGGAGACCCAGTACTTC.

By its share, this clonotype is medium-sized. The CDR3: CASSQKKAGAVGNEQFF. The CDR3 region has the DNA TGTGCCAGCAGCCAAAAAAAAGCGGGAGCCGTCGGGAATGAGCAGTTCTTC. V gene TRBV6-5 combines with J gene TRBJ2-1, with 8 bases that match TRBD2. The CDR3 loop spans 17 amino acids. V shed 6 bases and J 7 bases; nucleotides not matched to a gene: 17. Germline CDR1 is MNHEY and CDR2 is SVGAGI.

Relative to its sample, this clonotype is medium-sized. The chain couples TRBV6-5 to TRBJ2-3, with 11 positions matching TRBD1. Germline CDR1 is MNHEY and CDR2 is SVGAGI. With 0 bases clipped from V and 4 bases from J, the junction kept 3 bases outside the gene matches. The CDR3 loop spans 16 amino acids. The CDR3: CASSYSRTGGADTQYF. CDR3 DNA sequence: TGTGCCAGCAGTTACTCGAGGACAGGGGGCGCAGATACGCAGTATTTT.

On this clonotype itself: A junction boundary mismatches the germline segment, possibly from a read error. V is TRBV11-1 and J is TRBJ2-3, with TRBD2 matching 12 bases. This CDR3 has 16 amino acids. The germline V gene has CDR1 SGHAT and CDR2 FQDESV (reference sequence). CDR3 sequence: CASSLELAGGTDMQYF. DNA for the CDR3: TGTGCCAGCAGCTTAGAACTAGCGGGGGGCACAGATATGCAGTATTTT.

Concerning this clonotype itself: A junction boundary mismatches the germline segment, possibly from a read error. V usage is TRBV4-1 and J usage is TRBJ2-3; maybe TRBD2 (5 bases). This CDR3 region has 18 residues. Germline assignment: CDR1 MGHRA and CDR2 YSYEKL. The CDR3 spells CLSSQGSYTDSSRDTRYF. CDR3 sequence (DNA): TGCCTCAGCAGCCAAGGATCATATACGGACTCATCTCGGGATACGCGGTATTTT.

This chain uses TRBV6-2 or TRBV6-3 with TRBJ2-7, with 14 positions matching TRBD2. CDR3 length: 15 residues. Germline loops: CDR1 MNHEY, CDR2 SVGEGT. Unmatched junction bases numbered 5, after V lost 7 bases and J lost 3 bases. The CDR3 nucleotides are TGTGCCAGCACCGGACTAGCGGGAGGAGACTACGAGCAGTACTTC. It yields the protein CASTGLAGGDYEQYF.

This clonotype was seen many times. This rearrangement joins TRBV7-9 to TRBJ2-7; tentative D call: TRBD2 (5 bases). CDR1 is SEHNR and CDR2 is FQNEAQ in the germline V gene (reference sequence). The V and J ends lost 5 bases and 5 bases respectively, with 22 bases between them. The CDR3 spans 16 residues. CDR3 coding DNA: TGTGCCAGCAGCCCGCGGGTAGGTGTCAAATCCAACGAGCAGTACTTC. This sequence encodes CASSPRVGVKSNEQYF.

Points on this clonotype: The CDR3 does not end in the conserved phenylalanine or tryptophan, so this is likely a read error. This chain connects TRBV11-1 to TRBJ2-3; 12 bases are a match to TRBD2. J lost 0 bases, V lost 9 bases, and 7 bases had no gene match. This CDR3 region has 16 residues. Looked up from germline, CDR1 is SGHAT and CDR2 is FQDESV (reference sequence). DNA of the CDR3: TGTGCCAGGAGCCTAGGACTAGCGGGGAGCACAGATACGCAGTATTTG. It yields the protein CARSLGLAGSTDTQYL.

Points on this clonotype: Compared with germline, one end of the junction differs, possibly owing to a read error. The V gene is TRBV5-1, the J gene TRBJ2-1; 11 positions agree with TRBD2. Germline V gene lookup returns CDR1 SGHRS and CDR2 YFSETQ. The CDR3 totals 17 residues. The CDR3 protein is CASSLALAGDTYNEKFF. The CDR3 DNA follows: TGCGCCAGCAGCTTGGCACTAGCGGGAGATACCTATAATGAGAAGTTCTTC.

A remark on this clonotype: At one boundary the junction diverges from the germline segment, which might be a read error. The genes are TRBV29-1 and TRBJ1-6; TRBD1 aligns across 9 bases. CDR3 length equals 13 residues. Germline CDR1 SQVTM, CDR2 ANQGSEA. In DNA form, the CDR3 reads TGCAGCGTTGCCAGGGACAGGGAATCTCCCCTCCGCTTT. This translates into CSVARDRESPLRF. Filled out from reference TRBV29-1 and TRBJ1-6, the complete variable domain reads SAVISQKPSRDICQRGTSLTIQCQVDSQVTMMFWYRQQPGQSLTLIATANQGSEATYESGFVIDKFPISRPNLTFSTLTVSNMSPEDSSIYLCSVARDRESPLRFGNGTRLTVT.

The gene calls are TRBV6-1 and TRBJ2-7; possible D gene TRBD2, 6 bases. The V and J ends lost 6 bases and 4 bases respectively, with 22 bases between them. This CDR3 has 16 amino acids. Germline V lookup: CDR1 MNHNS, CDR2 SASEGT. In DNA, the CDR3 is TGTGCCAGCAGCCGTTCGTCTTCGGACTACGTTTACGAGCAGTACTTC. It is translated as CASSRSSSDYVYEQYF.

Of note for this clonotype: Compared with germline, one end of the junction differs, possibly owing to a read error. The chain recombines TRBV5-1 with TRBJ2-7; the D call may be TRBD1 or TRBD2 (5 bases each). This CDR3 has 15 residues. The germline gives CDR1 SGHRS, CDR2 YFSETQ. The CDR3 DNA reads TGCGCCAGCAGCTCCGGGACGGGGATTTTCTACGAGCGGTACTTC. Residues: CASSSGTGIFYERYF.

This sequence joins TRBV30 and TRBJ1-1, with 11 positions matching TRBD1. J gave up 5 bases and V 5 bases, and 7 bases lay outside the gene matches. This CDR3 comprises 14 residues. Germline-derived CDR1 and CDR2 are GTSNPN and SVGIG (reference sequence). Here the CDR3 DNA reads TGTGCCTGGCTTCCCGGGACAGGGGGTACTGAAGCTTTCTTT. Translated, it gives CAWLPGTGGTEAFF.